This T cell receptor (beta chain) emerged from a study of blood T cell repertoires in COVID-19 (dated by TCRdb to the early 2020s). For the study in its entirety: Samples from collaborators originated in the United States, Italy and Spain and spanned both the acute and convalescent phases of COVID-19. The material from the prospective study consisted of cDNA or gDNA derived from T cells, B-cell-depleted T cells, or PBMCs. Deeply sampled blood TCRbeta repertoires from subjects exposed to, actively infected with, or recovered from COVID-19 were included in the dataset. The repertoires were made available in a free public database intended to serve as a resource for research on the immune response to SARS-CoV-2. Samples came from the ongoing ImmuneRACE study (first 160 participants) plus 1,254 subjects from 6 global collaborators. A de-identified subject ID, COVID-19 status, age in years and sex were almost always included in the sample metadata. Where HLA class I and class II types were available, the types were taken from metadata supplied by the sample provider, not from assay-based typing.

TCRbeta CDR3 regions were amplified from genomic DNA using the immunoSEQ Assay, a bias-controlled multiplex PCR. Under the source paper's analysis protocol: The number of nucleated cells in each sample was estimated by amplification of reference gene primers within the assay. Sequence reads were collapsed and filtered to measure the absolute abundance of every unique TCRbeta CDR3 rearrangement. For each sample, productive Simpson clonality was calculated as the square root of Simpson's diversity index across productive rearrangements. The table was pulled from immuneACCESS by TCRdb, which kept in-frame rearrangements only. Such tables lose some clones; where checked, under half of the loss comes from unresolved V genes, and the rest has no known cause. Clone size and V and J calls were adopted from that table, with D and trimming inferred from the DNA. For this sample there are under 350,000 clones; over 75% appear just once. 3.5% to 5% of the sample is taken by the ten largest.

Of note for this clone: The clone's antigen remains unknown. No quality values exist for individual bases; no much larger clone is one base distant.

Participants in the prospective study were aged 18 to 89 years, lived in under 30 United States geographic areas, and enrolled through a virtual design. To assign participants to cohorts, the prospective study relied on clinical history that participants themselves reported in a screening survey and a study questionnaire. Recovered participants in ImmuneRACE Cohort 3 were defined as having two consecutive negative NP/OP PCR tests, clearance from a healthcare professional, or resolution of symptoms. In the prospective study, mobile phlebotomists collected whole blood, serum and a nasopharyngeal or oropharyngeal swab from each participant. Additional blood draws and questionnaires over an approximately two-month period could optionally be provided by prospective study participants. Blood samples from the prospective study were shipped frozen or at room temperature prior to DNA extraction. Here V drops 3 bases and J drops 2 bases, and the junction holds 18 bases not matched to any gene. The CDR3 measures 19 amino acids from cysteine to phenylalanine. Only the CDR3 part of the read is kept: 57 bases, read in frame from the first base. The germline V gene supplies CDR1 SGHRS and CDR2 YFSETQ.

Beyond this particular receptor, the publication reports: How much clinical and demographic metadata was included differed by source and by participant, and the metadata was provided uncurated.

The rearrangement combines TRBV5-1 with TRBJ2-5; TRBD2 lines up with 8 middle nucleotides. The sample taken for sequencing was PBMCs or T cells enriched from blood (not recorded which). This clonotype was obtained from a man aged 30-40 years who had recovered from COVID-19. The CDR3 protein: CASSSGWTSFGPVQETQYF. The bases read TGCGCCAGCAGCTCCGGCTGGACTAGCTTCGGGCCTGTACAAGAGACCCAGTACTTC.